This TCR beta chain was obtained from a study of blood T cell repertoires in COVID-19. At the level of the study: From the United States, Italy and Spain came samples of acute and convalescent COVID-19. T cells, B-cell-depleted T cells, or PBMCs provided the cDNA or gDNA that served as material.

Per the original methods: The authors estimated nucleated cell counts from reference gene primer amplification. The repertoire was sequenced with immunoSEQ multiplex PCR; TCRdb's copy has only in-frame clones and lacks some. V and J calls and clone size are those listed in that table; D and trimming were worked out from the DNA. The table includes about 170,000 clones, approximately 83% detected once. CDR1 is SGHTA, CDR2 FQGNSA, per germline. The CDR3 has 14 residues. Trimming removed 5 bases from V and 7 bases from J, with 17 bases in between. This clonotype originated in a woman older than 75 with acute or convalescent COVID-19. The source material was peripheral blood. V is TRBV7-2 and J is TRBJ1-2, with D possibly TRBD1 on 6 matching bases. The CDR3 loop is CASSPTPGQTGYTF. DNA for the CDR3: TGTGCCAGCAGCCCTACCCCGGGACAAACTGGCTACACCTTC.